Each of the 20 T cell receptor beta chains below was sequenced from the same sample in a study of T cells in Graves' hyperthyroidism and ophthalmopathy (dated by TCRdb to between 2019 and 2020). The protocol used for the library was multiplex PCR. Sequencing relied on an Illumina HiSeq 2000. The TCR beta CDR3 regions were amplified from RNA transcripts. The first round of RT-PCR for the TCR CDR3 was performed with the HTBI primer set and the Qiagen OneStep RT-PCR kit. The public sequencing data were trimmed at Q25 with fastp and processed into clonotypes with MiXCR by TCRdb, which kept only in-frame beta chains. Each CDR3 protein appears once, grouped with its most common genes and DNA. This sample gives approximately 530,000 distinct CDR3 sequences in total; over 15% of them show up just once. Approximately 18% of the sample is taken by the ten largest. The sample comprised blood. The receptors shown here come from a woman under 30 with Graves' hyperthyroidism.

This clonotype occurred a few times. V is TRBV4-3 and J is TRBJ2-5; TRBD1 might be the D (5 bases). Germline-derived CDR1 and CDR2 are LGHNA and YSLEER. Between the trimmed V and J ends, which lost 1 base and 3 bases, there was a span of 9 bases. CDR3 length: 14 residues. The CDR3, as DNA: TGCGCCAGCAGCCAAGGGTTACAGGAAGAGACCCAGTACTTC. Its protein is CASSQGLQEETQYF.

This clonotype showed up many times. The V and J genes are TRBV20-1 and TRBJ2-1, with 7 nucleotides matching TRBD2. V trimming: 7 bases; J trimming: 4 bases; junction bases outside the gene matches: 7. CDR1 and CDR2 from the germline V gene are DFQATT and SNEGSKA (reference sequence). The CDR3 loop spans 13 amino acids. This chain's CDR3 is CSVASGDYNEQFF. The CDR3 DNA reads as TGCAGTGTGGCGAGCGGGGATTACAATGAGCAGTTCTTC.

This clonotype has at least ten counts. This chain uses TRBV29-1 with TRBJ1-1; D possibly corresponds to TRBD1 (5 bases). Between the trimmed V and J ends, which lost 7 bases and 7 bases, there was a span of 10 bases. This CDR3 has 10 amino acids. Germline V gives CDR1 SQVTM, CDR2 ANQGSEA. As DNA, the CDR3 is TGCAGCGCATGGGACGGTGAAGCTTTCTTT. This translates into CSAWDGEAFF.

This clonotype occurred once. The V gene is TRBV14, the J gene TRBJ2-7, with D unclear. The CDR3 is made up of 12 amino acids. With 4 bases removed from V and 9 bases from J, the gap between germline ends came to 13 bases. Germline V gene lookup returns CDR1 SGHDN and CDR2 FVKESK. The CDR3, as DNA: TGTGCCAGCAGCCTCCTGACTTTACCGCAGTACTTC. Protein sequence: CASSLLTLPQYF.

Details on this clonotype: At one of its ends the junction is not consistent with the germline gene, which may arise from a read error. The chain has TRBV3-1 and TRBJ2-2; D might be TRBD1 or TRBD2, each matching 6 bases. Germline CDR1 reads LGHDT; CDR2 reads YNNKEL (reference sequence). This CDR3 contains 19 residues. The CDR3 bases are TGCGCCAGCAGCCACTCCCCGGGGGCAGCGAATAGGAACACCGGGGAGCTGTTTTTT. Residues: CASSHSPGAANRNTGELFF.

This clonotype was seen at least ten times. The rearrangement joins TRBV28 to TRBJ2-3; 12 positions agree with TRBD2. The CDR3 is made up of 15 amino acids. Trimming cost V 5 bases and J 7 bases; bases outside gene matches: 7. CDR1 and CDR2 (germline): MDHEN, SYDVKM. CDR3 nucleotide sequence: TGTGCCAGCAGTCTTCGACTAGCGGGAGAGCATACGCAGTATTTT. It translates to CASSLRLAGEHTQYF.

This clonotype was counted between two and nine times. The rearrangement uses TRBV30 and TRBJ2-7; 9 nucleotides agree with TRBD1. The trim removed 8 bases at V and 5 bases at J, leaving 7 bases unmatched. The CDR3 totals 12 residues. Germline V lookup: CDR1 GTSNPN, CDR2 SVGIG (reference sequence). As DNA, the CDR3 is TGTGCCGTATACAGGGGGCTCAACGAGCAGTACTTC. Protein sequence: CAVYRGLNEQYF.

V usage is TRBV5-4 and J usage is TRBJ2-2; no definite D call. This CDR3 region has 13 residues. Deletions cut 4 bases from V and 3 bases from J, with 7 bases between. Germline-derived CDR1 and CDR2 are SGHNT and YYREEE (reference sequence). The CDR3 sequence is CASSPVHTGELFF. In DNA, the CDR3 is TGTGCCAGCAGCCCTGTTCACACCGGGGAGCTGTTTTTT.

The chain is built from TRBV20-1 and TRBJ2-3; D gene unclear. Trimming took 8 bases from V and 2 from J, leaving 14 bases between them. This CDR3 is built from 13 residues. Germline lookup yields CDR1 DFQATT and CDR2 SNEGSKA (reference sequence). The CDR3 nucleotides read TGCAGTTCCGACGGTTCCTCCACAGATACGCAGTATTTT. It translates to CSSDGSSTDTQYF.

This clonotype has only a few counts. The V call is TRBV14, the J call TRBJ2-4; D not certain. The CDR3 loop spans 15 amino acids. Trimming pared 4 bases from V and 7 bases from J, leaving 17 bases between. CDR1 is SGHDN and CDR2 is FVKESK in the germline V gene. The CDR3, as DNA: TGTGCCAGCAGCCCCCTCCGAGCCCAGAGTAACATTCAGTACTTC. It is translated as CASSPLRAQSNIQYF.

Concerning this clonotype itself: One junction end disagrees with the germline gene, perhaps due to a read error. This chain joins TRBV6-2 or TRBV6-3 and TRBJ2-5, with D tentatively TRBD1 (6 bases). CDR1 is MNHEY and CDR2 is SVGEGT in the germline V gene. This CDR3 has 15 amino acids. CDR3 nucleotide sequence: TGTGCCAGCAGGTACTACAGGGTTAACCAAGGGACCCAGTACTTC. Residues: CASRYYRVNQGTQYF.

This clonotype was picked up many times. The rearrangement links TRBV3-1 to TRBJ1-4; weak D call: TRBD1 (5 bases). Trimming left V 4 bases short and J 1 base short, with 10 bases between. Per germline, CDR1 LGHDT and CDR2 YNNKEL (reference sequence). The CDR3 is made up of 15 amino acids. For the CDR3, the DNA is TGTGCCAGCAGCCGCCGGGGGAGAACTAATGAAAAACTGTTTTTT. Amino acid sequence: CASSRRGRTNEKLFF.

This clonotype was detected many times. The rearrangement uses TRBV20-1 and TRBJ1-5; TRBD1 is a possible D gene (6 bases). Trimming removed 4 bases from V and 5 bases from J, with 21 bases in between. Germline CDR1 DFQATT, CDR2 SNEGSKA (reference sequence). This CDR3 is 16 amino acids long. The CDR3 is CSATASQGIRDQPQHF. As DNA, the CDR3 is TGCAGTGCTACCGCCTCTCAGGGGATTCGGGATCAGCCCCAGCATTTT.

The sample holds a few counts of this clonotype. The rearrangement uses TRBV7-8 and TRBJ1-1, with a possible D match to TRBD1 (5 bases). Germline V gene sequence: CDR1 SGHVS, CDR2 FQNEAQ. Between the trimmed V and J ends, which lost 2 bases and 7 bases, there was a span of 20 bases. This CDR3 comprises 16 residues. CDR3 region: CASSLSLLGGSFEAFF. Written as DNA, the CDR3 is TGTGCCAGCAGCTTATCACTCCTCGGGGGTAGCTTTGAAGCTTTCTTT.

This clonotype appeared many times. The chain combines TRBV11-2 with TRBJ2-3; D is unresolved. Germline assignment: CDR1 SGHAT and CDR2 FQNNGV. The CDR3 is made up of 15 amino acids. The V end was cut by 6 bases, the J end by 1 base, with 14 bases between. The CDR3 DNA reads as TGTGCCAGCAGTTACAGATCGAAGGGCACAGATACGCAGTATTTT. Residues: CASSYRSKGTDTQYF.

There are many counts of this clonotype. The chain carries TRBV2 and TRBJ1-1; 9 bases agree with TRBD1. The CDR3 covers 13 residues. Trimming cost V 6 bases and J 4 bases; bases outside gene matches: 3. Germline CDR1 SNHLY, CDR2 FYNNEI. The CDR3 spells CASRGTGPTEAFF. Written as DNA, the CDR3 is TGTGCCAGCAGAGGGACAGGGCCCACTGAAGCTTTCTTT.

Many counts were recorded for this clonotype. The genes are TRBV12-3 or TRBV12-4 and TRBJ2-2; 9 bases map to TRBD2. The trim removed 1 base at V and 6 bases at J, leaving 6 bases unmatched. CDR3 size: 16 residues. Here the CDR3 reads CASSLGLAGMAGELFF. CDR3 DNA: TGTGCCAGCAGTTTAGGGCTAGCGGGAATGGCCGGGGAGCTGTTTTTT.

The rearrangement links TRBV28 to TRBJ2-7; unclear D gene. The CDR3 is 13 residues long. Germline-derived CDR1 and CDR2 are MDHEN and SYDVKM. Deletions cut 6 bases from V and 7 bases from J, with 16 bases between. CDR3 amino acids: CASRGLSRREQYF. DNA of the CDR3: TGTGCCAGCAGAGGGCTTTCAAGACGAGAGCAGTACTTC.

The chain links TRBV5-1 to TRBJ2-1; TRBD1 matches at 8 bases. The CDR3 length is 16 residues. V was clipped by 0 bases and J by 7 bases; unmatched bases: 9. Germline V gene data show CDR1 as SGHRS and CDR2 as YFSETQ. The CDR3 protein is CASSLGGQGAHNEQFF. CDR3 coding DNA: TGCGCCAGCAGCTTGGGGGGGCAGGGGGCGCATAATGAGCAGTTCTTC.

This clonotype was seen repeatedly, ten times or more. The gene calls are TRBV15 and TRBJ1-1; D is unresolved. V lost 3 bases, J lost 1 base, and 9 bases lay in between. The germline V gene has CDR1 LNHNV and CDR2 YYDKDF (reference sequence). The CDR3 is 14 residues long. This CDR3 is CATSSFGGNTEAFF. The CDR3 nucleotides are TGTGCCACCAGCAGTTTCGGTGGGAACACTGAAGCTTTCTTT.